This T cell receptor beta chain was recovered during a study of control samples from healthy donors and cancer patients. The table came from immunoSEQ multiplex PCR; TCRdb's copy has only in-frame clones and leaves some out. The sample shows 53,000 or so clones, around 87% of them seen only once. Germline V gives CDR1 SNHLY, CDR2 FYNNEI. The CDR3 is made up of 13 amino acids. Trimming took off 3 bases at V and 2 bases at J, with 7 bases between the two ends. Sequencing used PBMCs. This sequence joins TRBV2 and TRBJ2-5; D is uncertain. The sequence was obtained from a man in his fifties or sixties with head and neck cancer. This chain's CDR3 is CASSDVSQETQYF. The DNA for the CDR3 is TGTGCCAGCAGTGACGTGAGTCAAGAGACCCAGTACTTC. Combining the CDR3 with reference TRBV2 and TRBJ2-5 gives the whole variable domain EPEVTQTPSHQVTQMGQEVILRCVPISNHLYFYWYRQILGQKVEFLVSFYNNEISEKSEIFDDQFSVERPDGSNFTLKIRSTKLEDSAMYFCASSDVSQETQYFGPGTRLLVL.